The clone carrying this T cell receptor beta chain was picked up many times. This specimen comes from a study of early T cells in non-severe SARS-CoV-2 infection. CDR3 length equals 15 residues. The V gene lost 2 bases and the J gene lost 0 bases, with 8 bases spanning the gap. Looked up from germline, CDR1 is LGHDT and CDR2 is YNNKEL (reference sequence). Each CDR3 protein gets one entry after TCRdb re-called the 5' RACE reads with MiXCR. The table shows 25,000 to 35,000 distinct CDR3 sequences, with roughly 7.2% occurring only once. Material: whole blood. The clonotype comes from an adult who was a healthcare worker with PCR-confirmed SARS-CoV-2 infection or an uninfected control (not recorded which). This sequence joins TRBV3-1 and TRBJ1-5; unclear D gene. CDR3 nucleotides: TGTGCCAGCAGCCAACGGCCTACTAGCAATCAGCCCCAGCATTTT. Protein product: CASSQRPTSNQPQHF.